The next 9 T cell receptor beta chains were all read from a single sample in a study of spatial heterogeneity in lung cancer. Time point defined: sample taken at primary tumor resection. TCRdb reprocessed the 5' RACE reads with MiXCR, giving one entry per CDR3 protein. The sample lists 30,000 to 40,000 distinct CDR3 sequences; approximately 3% were seen once. The sequencing here drew on normal lung tissue next to the tumor, taken at surgery. The receptors shown here come from a male donor with early-stage non-small cell lung cancer.

This clonotype was seen repeatedly, ten times or more. The rearrangement uses TRBV20-1 and TRBJ1-3; 7 positions match TRBD1. CDR1 is DFQATT and CDR2 is SNEGSKA in the germline V gene (reference sequence). CDR3 size: 13 residues. The junction had 1 base not matched to a gene; V was cut back by 1 base and J by 4 bases. CDR3: CSARAGGGNTIYF. The CDR3 DNA follows: TGCAGTGCTAGAGCAGGGGGAGGAAACACCATATATTTT.

The table lists this clonotype with many counts. CDR3 sequence (DNA): TGTGCCAGCAGCCCCGGGGGCAATCAGCCCCAGCATTTT. This sequence encodes CASSPGGNQPQHF. The chain carries TRBV7-8 and TRBJ1-5; D gene ambiguous. The ends were cut back, 5 bases at V and 2 bases at J, with 7 bases in the middle. The germline CDR1 and CDR2 sequences are SGHVS and FQNEAQ. This CDR3 comprises 13 residues.

This clonotype was counted ten times or more. V is TRBV4-1 and J is TRBJ2-1; D is possibly TRBD2 (5 bases). The ends were cut back, 1 base at V and 0 bases at J, with 10 bases in the middle. CDR1 is MGHRA and CDR2 is YSYEKL in the germline V gene. The CDR3 runs 16 residues. The DNA of the CDR3 is TGCGCCAGCAGCCAAGTACCGGGGAGCTCCTACAATGAGCAGTTCTTC. Translated: CASSQVPGSSYNEQFF.

This clonotype has ten or more counts. The CDR3 nucleotides are TGTGCCAGCAGCCGTAGCTCTGGAAACACCATATATTTT. Its protein product is CASSRSSGNTIYF. This chain connects TRBV3-1 to TRBJ1-3; D gene uncertain. Trimming left V 4 bases short and J 0 bases short, with 4 bases between. The germline gives CDR1 LGHDT, CDR2 YNNKEL (reference sequence). This CDR3 is 13 amino acids long.

The table lists this clonotype with many counts. The chain couples TRBV3-1 to TRBJ1-1; D not certain. Germline assignment: CDR1 LGHDT and CDR2 YNNKEL (reference sequence). The germline V and J ends were trimmed by 0 bases and 1 base, with 6 bases remaining between them. The CDR3 has 14 amino acids. The chain's CDR3 is CASSQDYTNTEAFF. In DNA, the CDR3 is TGTGCCAGCAGCCAAGATTATACGAACACTGAAGCTTTCTTT.

This clonotype has ten or more counts. The chain is built from TRBV5-1 and TRBJ2-7; 9 positions agree with TRBD2. Trimming took 4 bases from V and 0 from J; bases not matched to a gene: 2. Germline-derived CDR1 and CDR2 are SGHRS and YFSETQ. This CDR3 has 14 amino acids. The CDR3 here is CASSTTSGSYEQYF. As DNA, the CDR3 is TGCGCCAGCAGCACGACTAGCGGCTCCTACGAGCAGTACTTC.

This clonotype was observed at least ten times. This sequence joins TRBV20-1 and TRBJ1-1; D remains ambiguous. V was shortened by 6 bases and J by 4 bases, with 12 bases between the two germline ends. The germline V gene encodes CDR1 DFQATT and CDR2 SNEGSKA (reference sequence). The CDR3 is made up of 12 amino acids. The CDR3 DNA reads as TGCAGTGCCACAAGCGGTGGCACTGAAGCTTTCTTT. Amino acids: CSATSGGTEAFF.

This clonotype was found many times. The chain joins TRBV18 to TRBJ2-1, with 9 bases matching TRBD2. CDR3 length: 16 amino acids. With V trimmed by 6 bases and J by 5 bases, 11 bases remained unmatched. From germline, CDR1 is KGHSH and CDR2 LQKENI. CDR3 bases: TGTGCCAGCTCGACGCCCGGGACTAGCTTGAACAATGAGCAGTTCTTC. It encodes CASSTPGTSLNNEQFF. Drawing the rest from reference TRBV18 and TRBJ2-1, the complete variable domain is NAGVMQNPRHLVRRRGQEARLRCSPMKGHSHVYWYRQLPEEGLKFMVYLQKENIIDESGMPKERFSAEFPKEGPSILRIQQVVRGDSAAYFCASSTPGTSLNNEQFFGPGTRLTVL.

This clonotype has at least ten counts. This chain uses TRBV5-1 with TRBJ2-7; TRBD2 matches at 7 bases. Germline V gives CDR1 SGHRS, CDR2 YFSETQ. V shed 4 bases, J shed 5 bases, and the junction held 6 bases outside the gene matches. There are 13 residues in the CDR3. CDR3 sequence (DNA): TGCGCCAGCAGCCCGGGGGGACGAGACGAGCAGTACTTC. This encodes CASSPGGRDEQYF.